This T cell receptor beta chain derives from a study of shared T cell receptors in the human thymus. Sequencing was performed with immunoSEQ multiplex PCR; in TCRdb, only in-frame clones are kept and a portion is missing. Here the sample spans some 640,000 clones, more than 70% being singletons. Germline CDR1 and CDR2: GTSNPN and SVGIG (reference sequence). V was pared by 3 bases and J by 2 bases, with 18 bases between. The CDR3 has 16 amino acids. A further study also used this sample, focusing on human thymus T cells. That study adds: It was healthy Finnish infants having corrective surgery for congenital heart defects who were the donors. Thymic material originated from resections removed in the course of corrective heart surgery. Apparent skewing of V and J gene usage characterized both thymic and blood repertoires. Related research has reported that thymic repertoires overlap highly among unrelated individuals.

This rearrangement joins TRBV30 to TRBJ2-3; TRBD2 is a possible D gene (5 bases). This clonotype originated in a boy younger than two with a congenital heart defect. Sample: thymocytes. The CDR3 loop reads CAWRFCSEADTDTQYF. The CDR3 DNA follows: TGTGCCTGGAGGTTTTGTAGCGAGGCGGACACAGATACGCAGTATTTT.